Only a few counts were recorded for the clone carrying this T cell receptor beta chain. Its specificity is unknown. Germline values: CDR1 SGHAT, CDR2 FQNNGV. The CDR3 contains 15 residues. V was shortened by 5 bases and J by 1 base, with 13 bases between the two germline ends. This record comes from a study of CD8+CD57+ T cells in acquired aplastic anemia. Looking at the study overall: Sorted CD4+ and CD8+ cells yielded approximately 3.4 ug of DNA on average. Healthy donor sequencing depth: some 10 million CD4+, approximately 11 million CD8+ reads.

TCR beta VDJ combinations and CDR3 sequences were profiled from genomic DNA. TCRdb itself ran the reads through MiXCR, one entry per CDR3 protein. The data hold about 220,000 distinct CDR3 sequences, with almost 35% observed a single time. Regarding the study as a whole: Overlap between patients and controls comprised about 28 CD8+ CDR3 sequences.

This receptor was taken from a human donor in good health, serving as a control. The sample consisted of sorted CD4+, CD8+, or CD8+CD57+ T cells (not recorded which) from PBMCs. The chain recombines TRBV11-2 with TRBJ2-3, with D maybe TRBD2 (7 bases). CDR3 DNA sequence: TGTGCCAGCAGCCAGGGGAGGGTTCGCACAGATACGCAGTATTTT. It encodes CASSQGRVRTDTQYF. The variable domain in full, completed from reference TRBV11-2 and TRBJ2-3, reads EAGVAQSPRYKIIEKRQSVAFWCNPISGHATLYWYQQILGQGPKLLIQFQNNGVVDDSQLPKDRFSAERLKGVDSTLKIQPAKLEDSAVYLCASSQGRVRTDTQYFGPGTRLTVL.